Each of the 28 T cell receptor beta chains below was sequenced from the same sample in a study of Graves' ophthalmopathy and Graves' hyperthyroidism. Scientists amplified the TCR beta CDR3 regions from RNA transcripts. Following a first-round RT-PCR that used HTBI primers, a second-round multiplex PCR was carried out. Via MiXCR, TCRdb re-called the multiplex PCR reads, giving one row per CDR3 protein. The top ten clones hold about 4% of a sample with 500,000 to 700,000 distinct CDR3 sequences, roughly 39% of them seen once. The sequencing sample was made of peripheral blood or thyroid tissue (not recorded which). All receptors come from an adult man with Graves' hyperthyroidism.

This clonotype turned up a few times. This chain joins TRBV18 and TRBJ2-5, with D hard to call. Trimming took 5 bases from V and 3 from J, leaving 7 bases between them. The CDR3 has 12 residues. Germline V gene lookup returns CDR1 KGHSH and CDR2 LQKENI. This CDR3 is CASSTTEETQYF. The CDR3 coding sequence is TGTGCCAGCTCAACAACGGAAGAGACCCAGTACTTC.

This clonotype was seen many times. The V call is TRBV12-3 or TRBV12-4, the J call TRBJ2-5; weak D call: TRBD2 (6 bases). The CDR3 length is 13 residues. Trimming removed 4 bases from V and 9 bases from J, with 15 bases in between. CDR3 in amino acids: CASSSVGGMAQYF. The CDR3 DNA sequence: TGTGCCAGCAGTTCTGTGGGCGGGATGGCCCAGTACTTC.

This clonotype was seen a handful of times. In DNA, the CDR3 is TGTGCCAGTAGTACCCTATCTAGCGGGAGGGCCCAAAGCCGTTCCGGGGAGCTGTTTTTT. It is translated as CASSTLSSGRAQSRSGELFF. The chain recombines TRBV19 with TRBJ2-2; TRBD2 agrees at 12 bases. The CDR3 length is 20 residues. Germline V CDR1 and CDR2: LNHDA, SQIVND (reference sequence). V was pared by 4 bases and J by 6 bases, with 18 bases of the junction left unmatched.

This clonotype occurred many times. The CDR3 region is CASSPNYGGEVDGYTF. The CDR3 region has the DNA TGTGCCAGCAGCCCCAACTATGGGGGGGAAGTTGATGGCTACACCTTC. V and J are TRBV7-9 and TRBJ1-2, with a possible D match to TRBD1 (5 bases). The germline gives CDR1 SEHNR, CDR2 FQNEAQ (reference sequence). V shed 5 bases and J shed 6 bases, with 22 bases lying between them. This CDR3 region has 16 residues.

This clonotype has just a few counts. The V call is TRBV7-2, the J call TRBJ2-7; 11 nucleotides agree with TRBD2. Germline assignment: CDR1 SGHTA and CDR2 FQGNSA. The CDR3 loop spans 16 amino acids. V shed 4 bases, J shed 4 bases, and the junction held 9 bases outside the gene matches. CDR3 amino acids: CASSSSGTSGFYEQYF. CDR3 coding DNA: TGTGCCAGCAGCTCCTCCGGGACTAGCGGCTTTTACGAGCAGTACTTC.

This clonotype was counted many times. The chain is built from TRBV20-1 and TRBJ2-7; 10 nucleotides align to TRBD1. Germline trimming cut 0 bases from V and 6 bases from J; bases unmatched to any gene: 5. Germline assignment: CDR1 DFQATT and CDR2 SNEGSKA (reference sequence). The CDR3 extends over 14 amino acids. CDR3 in amino acids: CSARDRQGAGEQYF. The CDR3 coding sequence is TGCAGTGCTAGAGATCGACAGGGGGCAGGCGAGCAGTACTTC.

This chain uses TRBV5-6 with TRBJ1-6, with D hard to call. CDR1 is SGHDT, CDR2 YYEEEE, per germline. CDR3 length: 13 amino acids. V was pared by 0 bases and J by 14 bases, with 12 bases between. CDR3 DNA: TGTGCCAGCAGCTTGGAGAGGACGGAGGCCCTCCACTTT. This encodes CASSLERTEALHF.

In this sample, this clonotype turned up many times. This sequence joins TRBV9 and TRBJ2-7; 8 nucleotides line up with TRBD2. Looked up from germline, CDR1 is SGDLS and CDR2 is YYNGEE. After removal of 0 bases from V and 2 bases from J, the junction contained 7 bases not matched to a gene. The CDR3 runs to 16 residues. The CDR3, as DNA: TGTGCCAGCAGCGTAGGGGCCGGGAGGGACGCCTACGAGCAGTACTTC. The encoded protein is CASSVGAGRDAYEQYF.

At least ten counts were recorded for this clonotype. V usage is TRBV7-2 and J usage is TRBJ1-2; no firm D call. V was cut by 4 bases and J by 6 bases, with 15 bases left in between. This CDR3 region has 14 residues. Germline assignment: CDR1 SGHTA and CDR2 FQGNSA. CDR3 sequence: CASSSSSREDGYTF. DNA of the CDR3: TGTGCCAGCAGCTCGAGCTCGAGGGAGGATGGCTACACCTTC. Drawing the rest from reference TRBV7-2 and TRBJ1-2, the complete variable domain is GAGVSQSPSNKVTEKGKDVELRCDPISGHTALYWYRQSLGQGLEFLIYFQGNSAPDKSGLPSDRFSAERTGGSVSTLTIQRTQQEDSAVYLCASSSSSREDGYTFGSGTRLTVV.

This clonotype was counted once. The chain carries TRBV7-8 and TRBJ2-5; TRBD2 is a possible D gene (7 bases). V lost 5 bases, J lost 4 bases, and 17 bases lay in between. The CDR3 spans 15 residues. Germline-derived CDR1 and CDR2 are SGHVS and FQNEAQ. The CDR3 DNA is TGTGCCAGCAGCGTTGAAGTGGGGGGGGCAGAGACCCAGTACTTC. It encodes CASSVEVGGAETQYF.

This clonotype was counted many times. The chain links TRBV20-1 to TRBJ2-5; 11 bases map to TRBD2. V lost 6 bases, J lost 5 bases, and 8 bases stayed unmatched. The germline V gene has CDR1 DFQATT and CDR2 SNEGSKA (reference sequence). This CDR3 has 14 amino acids. The CDR3 spells CSAPGLAGRETQYF. CDR3 coding DNA: TGCAGTGCGCCTGGACTAGCGGGCCGGGAGACCCAGTACTTC.

This clonotype was recorded at least ten times. The V and J genes are TRBV2 and TRBJ2-7, with TRBD1 matching 9 bases. The germline V gene has CDR1 SNHLY and CDR2 FYNNEI. V gave up 4 bases and J gave up 0 bases; unmatched junction bases: 10. The length of the CDR3 is 17 residues. CDR3 DNA sequence: TGTGCCAGCAGTGTAATCCGGGACAGGGCATCCTCCTACGAGCAGTACTTC. Protein: CASSVIRDRASSYEQYF. The variable domain in full, with the rest retrieved from reference TRBV2 and TRBJ2-7, is EPEVTQTPSHQVTQMGQEVILRCVPISNHLYFYWYRQILGQKVEFLVSFYNNEISEKSEIFDDQFSVERPDGSNFTLKIRSTKLEDSAMYFCASSVIRDRASSYEQYFGPGTRLTVT.

Regarding this clonotype: A much larger clone differs from this one at a single base, so this may be a read error. This chain links TRBV10-3 with TRBJ2-7; unclear D gene. The ends were cut back, 10 bases at V and 3 bases at J, with 10 bases in the middle. This CDR3 region has 11 residues. The germline gives CDR1 ENHRY, CDR2 SYGVKD. CDR3 nucleotides: TGTGCCAGCAGCGCTCACTACGAGCAGTACTTC. It specifies CASSAHYEQYF.

This clonotype was observed at least ten times. The chain joins TRBV19 to TRBJ2-7; D remains unclear. V was trimmed by 1 base and J by 2 bases, leaving 9 bases between them. Germline loops: CDR1 LNHDA, CDR2 SQIVND (reference sequence). The CDR3 length is 14 residues. CDR3 nucleotide sequence: TGTGCCAGTAGTATAGTCCCAGGAGCCTACGAGCAGTACTTC. It encodes CASSIVPGAYEQYF.

This clonotype was detected only a few times. This chain connects TRBV6-1 to TRBJ2-3; D unresolved. Germline V CDR1 and CDR2: MNHNS, SASEGT. The CDR3 runs 15 residues. The V and J ends lost 5 bases and 4 bases respectively, with 16 bases between them. CDR3 sequence (DNA): TGTGCCAGCAGTCGCGGCTCAATGGGCGCAGATACGCAGTATTTT. It is translated as CASSRGSMGADTQYF.

The V and J genes are TRBV10-2 and TRBJ2-7, with a possible D match to TRBD2 (5 bases). V lost 3 bases and J 4 bases, leaving 13 bases between the germline ends. Germline V CDR1 and CDR2: WSHSY, SAAADI. The CDR3 has 14 amino acids. CDR3 region: CASSDSGIGYEQYF. DNA for the CDR3: TGCGCCAGCAGTGATTCGGGGATAGGGTACGAGCAGTACTTC.

This clonotype was counted ten times or more. The gene calls are TRBV29-1 and TRBJ2-5; 10 bases map to TRBD2. This CDR3 contains 14 residues. The V segment lost 4 bases and the J segment 5 bases; nucleotides outside the gene matches: 7. Germline V gene sequence: CDR1 SQVTM, CDR2 ANQGSEA. In nucleotides, the CDR3 is TGCAGCGTTGGCAGAGCGGGGGGGATGGAGACCCAGTACTTC. It yields the protein CSVGRAGGMETQYF. The whole variable domain, filled in from reference TRBV29-1 and TRBJ2-5, reads SAVISQKPSRDICQRGTSLTIQCQVDSQVTMMFWYRQQPGQSLTLIATANQGSEATYESGFVIDKFPISRPNLTFSTLTVSNMSPEDSSIYLCSVGRAGGMETQYFGPGTRLLVL.

Of note for this clonotype: Compared with germline, one end of the junction differs, possibly owing to a read error. The V gene is TRBV2, the J gene TRBJ1-5; D may be TRBD1 (5 bases). CDR3 size: 16 residues. CDR1 and CDR2 (germline): SNHLY, FYNNEI. The CDR3 protein is CAISASQGGENQPQHF. The CDR3 DNA is TGTGCCATCAGTGCTAGTCAGGGCGGGGAGAATCAGCCCCAGCATTTT.

This clonotype occurred many times. V is TRBV19 and J is TRBJ2-2; no clear D. The ends were cut back, 4 bases at V and 7 bases at J, with 10 bases in the middle. The CDR3 is 13 amino acids. CDR1 LNHDA and CDR2 SQIVND come from the germline V gene (reference sequence). The CDR3: CASSTNRVGELFF. CDR3 DNA: TGTGCCAGTAGTACAAATCGGGTCGGGGAGCTGTTTTTT.

This clonotype was counted at least ten times. The chain links TRBV6-1 to TRBJ1-1, with D unresolved. Germline CDR1 reads MNHNS; CDR2 reads SASEGT. V lost 0 bases to trimming and J lost 3 bases, with 5 bases between them. The CDR3 loop spans 13 amino acids. For the CDR3, the DNA is TGTGCCAGCAGTGAAGCTGAGGACACTGAAGCTTTCTTT. Translated, it gives CASSEAEDTEAFF.

V is TRBV20-1 and J is TRBJ2-7; either TRBD1 or TRBD2 may fit D (5 bases each). The length of the CDR3 is 13 residues. V lost 1 base to trimming and J lost 6 bases, with 13 bases between them. CDR1 is DFQATT and CDR2 is SNEGSKA in the germline V gene (reference sequence). The CDR3 sequence is CSARVPGRGEQYF. In DNA form, the CDR3 reads TGCAGTGCTAGAGTTCCGGGAAGGGGCGAGCAGTACTTC.

The genes are TRBV29-1 and TRBJ2-7; either TRBD1 or TRBD2 may fit D (6 bases each). The CDR3 loop spans 14 amino acids. Germline lookup yields CDR1 SQVTM and CDR2 ANQGSEA. The V end lost 6 bases, the J end lost 0 bases, and 15 bases lay between the germline ends. The DNA for the CDR3 is TGCAGCGTGGCGGGACACGTCGCCTCCTACGAGCAGTACTTC. This encodes CSVAGHVASYEQYF.

J is TRBJ2-7 and V is TRBV7-2; 9 bases line up with TRBD2. Germline CDR1 and CDR2: SGHTA and FQGNSA. The length of the CDR3 is 15 residues. J lost 7 bases, V lost 6 bases, and 13 bases had no gene match. The DNA for the CDR3 is TGTGCCAGCAGTCGTAGCGGGAGTCGAGCCGGGGAGCAGTACTTC. Its translation: CASSRSGSRAGEQYF.

Ten or more counts support this clonotype. This sequence joins TRBV5-5 and TRBJ2-7, with D possibly being TRBD1 or TRBD2 (6 bases each). Germline V gene lookup returns CDR1 SGHKS and CDR2 YYEKEE (reference sequence). The CDR3 covers 16 residues. The V end lost 6 bases, the J end lost 4 bases, and 23 bases lay between the germline ends. DNA for the CDR3: TGTGCCAGCACCCTGGAGGGGGGAGCAGGATATTACGAGCAGTACTTC. Translated, it gives CASTLEGGAGYYEQYF.

This clonotype was recorded at least ten times. The V and J genes are TRBV7-9 and TRBJ1-4; maybe TRBD1 (5 bases). This CDR3 region has 12 residues. The V end lost 5 bases, the J end lost 10 bases, and 11 bases lay between the germline ends. CDR1 is SEHNR, CDR2 FQNEAQ, per germline (reference sequence). This CDR3 reads CASSEGEGKLFF. The CDR3 DNA is TGTGCCAGCAGCGAAGGGGAAGGAAAACTGTTTTTT.

This clonotype was picked up many times. The CDR3 loop reads CSVEDLQALAGPQETQYF. The CDR3 region has the DNA TGCAGCGTTGAAGATCTTCAGGCACTAGCGGGTCCGCAAGAGACCCAGTACTTC. The chain combines TRBV29-1 with TRBJ2-5, with 9 bases lining up with TRBD2. CDR1 is SQVTM and CDR2 is ANQGSEA in the germline V gene. The CDR3 extends over 18 amino acids. J lost 2 bases, V lost 0 bases, and 13 bases had no gene match.

The rearrangement links TRBV20-1 to TRBJ2-2; no definite D call. This CDR3 comprises 14 residues. Trimming removed 0 bases at V and 1 base at J, with 6 bases between. The germline gives CDR1 DFQATT, CDR2 SNEGSKA (reference sequence). CDR3 coding DNA: TGCAGTGCTAGAGATAAGGGGAACACCGGGGAGCTGTTTTTT. This codes for CSARDKGNTGELFF.

This clonotype was seen just once. The V call is TRBV6-6, the J call TRBJ1-5; 7 bases are a match to TRBD1. The junction had 11 bases not matched to a gene; V was cut back by 6 bases and J by 3 bases. CDR3 length: 16 amino acids. Germline V CDR1 and CDR2: MNHNY, SVGAGI (reference sequence). The CDR3 spells CASSKTSGQINQPQHF. CDR3 DNA: TGTGCCAGCAGCAAAACCTCGGGACAGATCAATCAGCCCCAGCATTTT.